This entry lists 5 T cell receptor beta chains sequenced from one sample in a study of T cells after somatic rescue of genetic block. Clones were read by immunoSEQ multiplex PCR, and TCRdb kept only the in-frame ones, dropping some. This table holds around 67,000 clones, approximately 90% found once. The sample taken for sequencing was peripheral blood mononuclear cells (PBMCs). The source of these receptors is a man aged 25 to 40.

The rearrangement uses TRBV4-1 and TRBJ2-2, with 9 nucleotides matching TRBD1. V lost 2 bases, J lost 3 bases, and 10 bases stayed unmatched. CDR1 is MGHRA and CDR2 is YSYEKL in the germline V gene. The CDR3 contains 18 residues. Written as DNA, the CDR3 is TGCGCCAGCAGCCAAACTGACAGGGGGTTATCGGACACCGGGGAGCTGTTTTTT. Protein sequence: CASSQTDRGLSDTGELFF.

The chain employs TRBV5-4 and TRBJ2-1; D may be TRBD2 (5 bases). This CDR3 spans 15 amino acids. The germline gives CDR1 SGHNT, CDR2 YYREEE (reference sequence). The V end was cut by 2 bases, the J end by 8 bases, with 17 bases between. CDR3 nucleotide sequence: TGTGCCAGCAGCTTTGCGACGGGGAACGCAGATGAGCAGTTCTTC. Protein: CASSFATGNADEQFF.

V is TRBV6-1 and J is TRBJ1-5; the D is unclear. The germline gives CDR1 MNHNS, CDR2 SASEGT. The CDR3 loop spans 15 amino acids. Trimming took 1 base from V and 1 from J, leaving 8 bases between them. CDR3 protein: CASSEDDTSNQPQHF. The CDR3 bases are TGTGCCAGCAGTGAAGATGACACAAGCAATCAGCCCCAGCATTTT.

CDR3 DNA: TGTGCCACCAGCAGAGTAAGGAGTGGAGGGGCCTACGAGCAGTACTTC. This encodes CATSRVRSGGAYEQYF. J is TRBJ2-7 and V is TRBV15; D possibly corresponds to TRBD2 (6 bases). Trimming pared 1 base from V and 2 bases from J, leaving 15 bases between. The CDR3 contains 16 residues. The V gene's germline CDR1 is LNHNV and CDR2 YYDKDF (reference sequence).

CDR3 bases: TGTGCCAGTAGTATGGCAGGGCAGGACCTCGAAAAACTGTTTTTT. Amino acids: CASSMAGQDLEKLFF. The J gene is TRBJ1-4, the V gene TRBV19, with TRBD1 as a possible D gene (5 bases). Germline assignment: CDR1 LNHDA and CDR2 SQIVND (reference sequence). The CDR3 runs 15 residues. V gave up 3 bases and J gave up 8 bases, with 16 bases separating them.